Sequencing of this T cell receptor beta chain was carried out in a study of Graves' ophthalmopathy and Graves' hyperthyroidism. V was shortened by 3 bases and J by 8 bases, with 16 bases between the two germline ends. Germline V gene lookup returns CDR1 WNHNN and CDR2 SYGVQD (reference sequence). The CDR3 consists of 14 residues. More than 7.5 ml of fresh blood yielded the PBMCs by density gradient. This clonotype has ten or more counts. The study amplified TCR beta CDR3 regions using RNA transcripts. HTBI-primed first-round RT-PCR preceded second-round multiplex PCR. MiXCR, applied by TCRdb to the multiplex PCR reads, yields one record per CDR3 protein. The sample consists of about 740,000 distinct CDR3 sequences, around 40% of them appearing once.

The source material was peripheral blood. This clonotype was sampled from an adult man with Graves' ophthalmopathy. This chain uses TRBV10-1 with TRBJ1-1; no definite D call. The CDR3 sequence: CASSEGGPMNEAFF. The CDR3 bases are TGCGCCAGCAGTGAAGGAGGACCCATGAACGAAGCTTTCTTT.